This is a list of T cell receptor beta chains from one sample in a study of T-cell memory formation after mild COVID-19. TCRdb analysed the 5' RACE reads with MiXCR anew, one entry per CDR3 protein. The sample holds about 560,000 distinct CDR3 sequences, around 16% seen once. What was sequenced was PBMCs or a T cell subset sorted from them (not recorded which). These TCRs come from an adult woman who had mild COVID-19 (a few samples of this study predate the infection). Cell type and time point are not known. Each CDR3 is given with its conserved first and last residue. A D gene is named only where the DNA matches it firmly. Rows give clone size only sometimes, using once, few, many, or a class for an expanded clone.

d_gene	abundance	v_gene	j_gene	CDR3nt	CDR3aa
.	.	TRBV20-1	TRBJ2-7	TGCAGTGCTGGTAACCGGGCCGAGTACTACGAGCAGTACTTC	CSAGNRAEYYEQYF
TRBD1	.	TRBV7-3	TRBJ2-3	TGTGCCAGCAGCCACCCCGCCGGGACAGGGAGGGATACGCAGTATTTT	CASSHPAGTGRDTQYF
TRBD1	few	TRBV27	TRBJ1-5	TGTGCCAGCAGGAGACAGGGGGGAGATGGGAGCCCCCAGCATTTT	CASRRQGGDGSPQHF
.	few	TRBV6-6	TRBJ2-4	TGTGCCAGCAGCCCGAGGGTAAACCAGTACTTC	CASSPRVNQYF
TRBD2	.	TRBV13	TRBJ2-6	TGTGCCAGCAGCTTGAGGACTAGCGGGCGATCTGGGGCCAACGTCCTGACTTTC	CASSLRTSGRSGANVLTF
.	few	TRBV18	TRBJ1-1	TGTGCCAGCTCACCCGACAGAACTGAAGCTTTCTTT	CASSPDRTEAFF
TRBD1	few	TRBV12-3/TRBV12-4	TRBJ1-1	TGTGCCAGCCAGGGGGTTGGGACTGAAGCTTTCTTT	CASQGVGTEAFF
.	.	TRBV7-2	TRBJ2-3	TGTGCCAGCAGCTTAGGCACCCGAGATACGCAGTATTTT	CASSLGTRDTQYF
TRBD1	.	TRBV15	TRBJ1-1	TGTGCCACCAGCAGGGCCGGACAGGGGAGGACTGAAGCTTTCTTT	CATSRAGQGRTEAFF
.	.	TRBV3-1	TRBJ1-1	TGTGCCAGCAGCCAAGGTGTAGAGGCGAACACTGAAGCTTTCTTT	CASSQGVEANTEAFF
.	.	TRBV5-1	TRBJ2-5	TGCGCCAGCAGCTTCGGGGTGGCGGAGACCCAGTACTTC	CASSFGVAETQYF
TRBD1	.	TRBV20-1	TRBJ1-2	TGCAGTGCCACCGGGGGGGACAGGGCGCTCCTCTATGGCTACACCTTC	CSATGGDRALLYGYTF
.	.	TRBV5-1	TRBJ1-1	TGCGCCAGCAGCCTGACAATTGTCACTGAAGCTTTCTTT	CASSLTIVTEAFF
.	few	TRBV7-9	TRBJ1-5	TGTGCCAGCAGCTTAGCGGGGACGGGGGATCAGCCCCAGCATTTT	CASSLAGTGDQPQHF
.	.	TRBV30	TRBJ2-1	TGTGCCTGGAGTGCCGGGAACGAGCAGTTCTTC	CAWSAGNEQFF
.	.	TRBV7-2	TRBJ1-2	TGTGCCAGCAGGAGGACTGGCGCTTATGGCTACACCTTC	CASRRTGAYGYTF
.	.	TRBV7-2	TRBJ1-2	TGTGCCAGCAGCCCCGCGCAGGGAAACTATGGCTACACCTTC	CASSPAQGNYGYTF
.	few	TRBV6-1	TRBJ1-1	TGTGCCAGCAGAACCGACAGAGTTGGGCCCGAGGCTTTCTTT	CASRTDRVGPEAFF
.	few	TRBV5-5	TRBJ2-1	TGTGCCAGCAGCCTGGACACCCGTCCACAGTTCTTC	CASSLDTRPQFF
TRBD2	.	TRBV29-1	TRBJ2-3	TGCAGCGTTCGACTAGCGGAGCAGTATTTT	CSVRLAEQYF
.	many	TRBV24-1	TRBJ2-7	TGTGCCACCAGTGTCGGGGAAGAGCAGTACTTC	CATSVGEEQYF
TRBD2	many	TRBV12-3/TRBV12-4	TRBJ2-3	TGTGCCAGCCGACTAGCGGGGGGCACAGATACGCAGTATTTT	CASRLAGGTDTQYF
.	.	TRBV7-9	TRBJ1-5	TGTGCCAGCAGCCCAGCACAGGCGTATCAGCCCCAGCATTTT	CASSPAQAYQPQHF
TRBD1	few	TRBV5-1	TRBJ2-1	TGCGCCAGCAGCTTACTCCAGGGGGCATTGAATGAGCAGTTCTTC	CASSLLQGALNEQFF
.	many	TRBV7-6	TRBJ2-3	TGTGCCAGCAGCCCGGGTTCAGATACGCAGTATTTT	CASSPGSDTQYF
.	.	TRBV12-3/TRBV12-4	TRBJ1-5	TGTGCCAGCAGCCGAGAGGGGTATCGCAATCAGCCCCAGCATTTT	CASSREGYRNQPQHF
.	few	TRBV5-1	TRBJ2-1	TGCGCCAGCAGCTTGTTGGGGAGCATAAAGGGGACCTACAATGAGCAGTTCTTC	CASSLLGSIKGTYNEQFF
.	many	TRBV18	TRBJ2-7	TGTGCCAGCTCGCCCGACAGGAGCTCCTACGAGCAGTACTTC	CASSPDRSSYEQYF
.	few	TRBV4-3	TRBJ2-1	TGCGCCAGCAGCCAAGATTCCCACAGCGGCCTGTCCTACAATGAGCAGTTCTTC	CASSQDSHSGLSYNEQFF
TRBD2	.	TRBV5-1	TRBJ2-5	TGCGCCAGCAGCCCTTTACCTAGCGGGAGACGGCAAGAGACCCAGTACTTC	CASSPLPSGRRQETQYF
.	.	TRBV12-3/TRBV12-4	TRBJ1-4	TGTGCCAGCAGTTTCTGGGAGACCCTTTTT	CASSFWETLF
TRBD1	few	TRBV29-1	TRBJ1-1	TGCAGCGTCGCGGGACAGGGGCCCTTTCAAGCTTTCTTT	CSVAGQGPFQAFF
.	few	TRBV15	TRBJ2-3	TGTGCCACCAGCAGAGCCCAATACGGTGCAGATACGCAGTATTTT	CATSRAQYGADTQYF
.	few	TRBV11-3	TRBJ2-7	TGTGCCAGCAGCCCTCCCGGGACTTGGCGGAACTACGAGCAGTACTTC	CASSPPGTWRNYEQYF
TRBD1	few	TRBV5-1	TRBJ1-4	TGCGCCAGCAGCTTGAGGAGGGGGCTCGATAATGAAAAACTGTTTTTT	CASSLRRGLDNEKLFF
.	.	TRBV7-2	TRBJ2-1	TGTGCCACGGGCCTTAATGAGCAGTTCTTC	CATGLNEQFF
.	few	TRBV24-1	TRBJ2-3	TGTGCCACCAGTGACCCAGGACGGATTAGCACAGATACGCAGTATTTT	CATSDPGRISTDTQYF
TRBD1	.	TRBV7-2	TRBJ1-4	TGTGCCAGCAGCGCGGGACAGCAAACTAATGAAAAACTGTTTTTT	CASSAGQQTNEKLFF
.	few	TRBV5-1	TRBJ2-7	TGCGCCAGCAGCTTGGGTGACCTGACAGTTAGCTCCTACGAGCAGTACTTC	CASSLGDLTVSSYEQYF
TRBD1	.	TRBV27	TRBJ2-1	TGTGCCAGCAGTTTCAGGGGGCCCTACAATGAGCAGTTCTTC	CASSFRGPYNEQFF
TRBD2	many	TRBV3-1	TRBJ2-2	TGTGCCAGCAGCCGCGGGGGGACCGGGGAGCTGTTTTTT	CASSRGGTGELFF
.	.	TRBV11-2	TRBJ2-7	TGTGCCAGCAGCTTCTCCAACGCAGGGGACGAGCAGTACTTC	CASSFSNAGDEQYF
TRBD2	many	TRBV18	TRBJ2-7	TGTGCCAGCTCACCCCCTATGGGGGAGGGGTACGAGCAGTACTTC	CASSPPMGEGYEQYF
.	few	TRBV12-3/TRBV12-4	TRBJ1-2	TGTGCCAGCAGTTTGGGTGTCGGCTATGGCTACACCTTC	CASSLGVGYGYTF
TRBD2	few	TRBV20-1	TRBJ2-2	TGCAGTGCTAGAGACGGACTAGTGGGGAAGAACACCGGGGAGCTGTTTTTT	CSARDGLVGKNTGELFF
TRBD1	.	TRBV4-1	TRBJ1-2	TGCGCCAGCAGCCACAACGTGGGACAGGGAGTTCTGGGCTACACCTTC	CASSHNVGQGVLGYTF
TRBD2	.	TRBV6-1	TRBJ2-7	TGTGCCAGCAAGTACGGGACTACCATCTCCTACGAGCAGTACTTC	CASKYGTTISYEQYF
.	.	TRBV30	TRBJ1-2	TGTGCCTGGAGTGTAGGAGGGATCGGCTACACCTTC	CAWSVGGIGYTF
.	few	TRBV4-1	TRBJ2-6	TGCGCCAGCAGCCGCAACTTTATTTCTGGGGCCAACGTCCTGACTTTC	CASSRNFISGANVLTF
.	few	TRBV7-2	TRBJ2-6	TGTGCCAGCCGCCCCCTGAGTGGCTCTGGGGCCAACGTCCTGACTTTC	CASRPLSGSGANVLTF
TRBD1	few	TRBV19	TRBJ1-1	TGTGCCAGTAGTAGGGACAGGGGGCTTGCTGAAGCTTTCTTT	CASSRDRGLAEAFF
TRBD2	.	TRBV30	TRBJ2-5	TGTGCCTGGAGTAAGGGACTAAGAGAGACCCAGTACTTC	CAWSKGLRETQYF
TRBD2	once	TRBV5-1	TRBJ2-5	TGCGCCAGCAGCTTGGTACTAGCGAATCAAGAGACCCAGTACTTC	CASSLVLANQETQYF
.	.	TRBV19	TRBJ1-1	TGTGCCAGTATAGGCTCGCCGGCGCTGAACACTGAAGCTTTCTTT	CASIGSPALNTEAFF
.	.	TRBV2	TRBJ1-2	TGTGCCAGCAGGCTATCGGGCTATGGCTACACCTTC	CASRLSGYGYTF
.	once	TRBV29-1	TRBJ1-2	TGCAGCGTTCATTCGGGACACACTAACTATGGCTACACCTTC	CSVHSGHTNYGYTF
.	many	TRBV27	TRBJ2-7	TGTGCCAGCTCACCAGGGCCTCCCTACGAGCAGTACTTC	CASSPGPPYEQYF
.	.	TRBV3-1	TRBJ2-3	TGTGCCAGCAGCCAAGTGCGCGGGACTAGCACAGATACGCAGTATTTT	CASSQVRGTSTDTQYF
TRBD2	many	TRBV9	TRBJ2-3	TGTGCCAGCAGCGTAGAGATTGGGACGGGAGGGCCGATAGATACGCAGTATTTT	CASSVEIGTGGPIDTQYF
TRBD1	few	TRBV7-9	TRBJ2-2	TGTGCCAGCAGCGAGGACAGGATAGCCGGGGAGCTGTTTTTT	CASSEDRIAGELFF